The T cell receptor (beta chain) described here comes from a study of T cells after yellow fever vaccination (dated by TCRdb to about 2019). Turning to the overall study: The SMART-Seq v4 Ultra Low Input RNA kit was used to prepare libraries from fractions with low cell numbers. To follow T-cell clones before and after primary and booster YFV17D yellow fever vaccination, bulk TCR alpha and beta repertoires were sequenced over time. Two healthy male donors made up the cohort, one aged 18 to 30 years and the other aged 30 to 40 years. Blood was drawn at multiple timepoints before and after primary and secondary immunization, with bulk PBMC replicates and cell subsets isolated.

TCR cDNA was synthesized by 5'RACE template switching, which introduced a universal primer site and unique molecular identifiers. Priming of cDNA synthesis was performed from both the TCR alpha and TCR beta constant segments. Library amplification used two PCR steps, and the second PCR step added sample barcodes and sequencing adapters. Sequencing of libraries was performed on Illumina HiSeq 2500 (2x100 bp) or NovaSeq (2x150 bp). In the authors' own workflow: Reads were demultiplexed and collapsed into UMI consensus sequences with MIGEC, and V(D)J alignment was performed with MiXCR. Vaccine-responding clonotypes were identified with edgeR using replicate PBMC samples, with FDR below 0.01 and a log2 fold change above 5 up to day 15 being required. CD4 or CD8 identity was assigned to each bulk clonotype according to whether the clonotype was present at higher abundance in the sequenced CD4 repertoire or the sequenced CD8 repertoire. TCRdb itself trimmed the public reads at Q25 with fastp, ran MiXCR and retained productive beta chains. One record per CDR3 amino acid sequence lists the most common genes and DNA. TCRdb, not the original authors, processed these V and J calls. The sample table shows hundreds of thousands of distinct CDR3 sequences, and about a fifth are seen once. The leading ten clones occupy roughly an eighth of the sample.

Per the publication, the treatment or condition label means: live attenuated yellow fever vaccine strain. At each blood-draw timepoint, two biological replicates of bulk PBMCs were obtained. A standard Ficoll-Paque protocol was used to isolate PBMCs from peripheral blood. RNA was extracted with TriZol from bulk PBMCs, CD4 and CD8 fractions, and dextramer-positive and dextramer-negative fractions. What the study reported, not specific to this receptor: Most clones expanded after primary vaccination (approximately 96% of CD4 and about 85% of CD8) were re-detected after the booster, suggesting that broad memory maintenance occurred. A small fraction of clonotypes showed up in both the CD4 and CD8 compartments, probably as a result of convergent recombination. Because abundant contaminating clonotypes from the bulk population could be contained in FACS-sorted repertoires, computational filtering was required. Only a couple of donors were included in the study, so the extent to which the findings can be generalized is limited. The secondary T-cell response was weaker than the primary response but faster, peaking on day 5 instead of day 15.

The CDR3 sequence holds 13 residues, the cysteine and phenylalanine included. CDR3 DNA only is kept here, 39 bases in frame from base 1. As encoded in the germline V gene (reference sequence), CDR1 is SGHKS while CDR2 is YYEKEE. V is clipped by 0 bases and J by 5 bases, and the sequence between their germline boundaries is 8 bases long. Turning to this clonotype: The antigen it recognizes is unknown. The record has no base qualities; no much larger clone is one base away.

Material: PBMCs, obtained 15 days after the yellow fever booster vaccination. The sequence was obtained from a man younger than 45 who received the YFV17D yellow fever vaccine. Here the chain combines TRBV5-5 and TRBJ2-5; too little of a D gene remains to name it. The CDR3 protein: CASSLVPPETQYF. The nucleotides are TGTGCCAGCAGCTTGGTCCCCCCGGAGACCCAGTACTTC. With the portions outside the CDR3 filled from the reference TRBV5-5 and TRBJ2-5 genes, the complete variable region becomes DAGVTQSPTHLIKTRGQQVTLRCSPISGHKSVSWYQQVLGQGPQFIFQYYEKEERGRGNFPDRFSARQFPNYSSELNVNALLLGDSALYLCASSLVPPETQYFGPGTRLLVL.